What follows are 17 T cell receptor beta chains derived from one specimen sequenced in a study of blood T cell repertoires in COVID-19. Method: immunoSEQ multiplex PCR; TCRdb's copy keeps in-frame clones and lacks some. The repertoire includes 25,000 to 35,000 clones, approximately 91% of them detected once, and roughly 5.2% sits in the top ten. Sequencing input: peripheral blood. These receptors all come from a human donor in a cohort sampled during active COVID-19.

The rearrangement links TRBV9 to TRBJ2-2; D perhaps matches TRBD2 (6 bases). Deletions cut 4 bases from V and 6 bases from J, with 13 bases between. The CDR3 has 14 residues. Germline assignment: CDR1 SGDLS and CDR2 YYNGEE. The CDR3 loop is CASSPGLVSGELFF. The CDR3 DNA reads TGTGCCAGCAGCCCGGGACTGGTCTCCGGGGAGCTGTTTTTT.

The DNA for the CDR3 is TGTGCCAGCAGCCCGACTAGCGGGTTTGCCTACAATGAGCAGTTCTTC. Translation gives CASSPTSGFAYNEQFF. The chain combines TRBV3-1 (or the pseudogene TRBV3-2) with TRBJ2-1; TRBD2 aligns across 10 bases. The CDR3 has 16 amino acids. Unmatched junction bases numbered 5, after V lost 4 bases and J lost 2 bases. The germline V gene encodes CDR1 LGHDT and CDR2 YNNKEL (reference sequence).

This clone was seen more than once but under ten times. V gene TRBV3-1 (or the pseudogene TRBV3-2) combines with J gene TRBJ1-6; perhaps TRBD1 as D (6 bases). The CDR3 consists of 15 residues. Per the germline V gene, CDR1 is LGHDT and CDR2 is YNNKEL (reference sequence). V dropped 2 bases and J dropped 11 bases, with 16 bases sitting between them. CDR3 coding DNA: TGTGCCAGCAGCCAAACCATTACAGGGTGGCCACCCCTCCACTTT. Translating it yields CASSQTITGWPPLHF.

The V and J genes are TRBV3-1 (or the pseudogene TRBV3-2) and TRBJ2-7, with 8 bases lining up with TRBD2. Per the germline V gene, CDR1 is LGHDT and CDR2 is YNNKEL (reference sequence). After removal of 4 bases from V and 7 bases from J, the junction contained 6 bases not matched to a gene. This CDR3 comprises 13 residues. CDR3 DNA sequence: TGTGCCAGCAGCCGAGAGCGGGAGCGGGAGCAGTACGTC. Translation: CASSREREREQYV.

The chain links TRBV3-1 (or the pseudogene TRBV3-2) to TRBJ2-3; the D is unclear. This CDR3 comprises 13 residues. Germline assignment: CDR1 LGHDT and CDR2 YNNKEL (reference sequence). Trimming removed 1 base at V and 1 base at J, with 3 bases between. CDR3 DNA: TGTGCCAGCAGCCAAGTCGGCACAGATACGCAGTATTTT. Protein sequence: CASSQVGTDTQYF.

The chain is built from TRBV30 and TRBJ1-2; a weak D match, TRBD1 (6 bases). Germline assignment: CDR1 GTSNPN and CDR2 SVGIG (reference sequence). Trimming pared 0 bases from V and 7 bases from J, leaving 15 bases between. The CDR3 covers 14 residues. For the CDR3, the DNA is TGTGCCTGGAGTGTACAATCGGGACAATCTGGCTACACCTTC. It specifies CAWSVQSGQSGYTF. Full variable domain (missing parts from reference TRBV30 and TRBJ1-2): SQTIHQWPATLVQPVGSPLSLECTVEGTSNPNLYWYRQAAGRGLQLLFYSVGIGQISSEVPQNLSASRPQDRQFILSSKKLLLSDSGFYLCAWSVQSGQSGYTFGSGTRLTVV.

This sequence joins TRBV27 and TRBJ1-2; D remains unclear. The V and J ends lost 10 bases and 4 bases respectively, with 19 bases between them. Germline V lookup: CDR1 MNHEY, CDR2 SMNVEV (reference sequence). The CDR3 extends over 14 amino acids. In DNA, the CDR3 is TGTGCCACTAAGTCTGGCCTAGAGGTCTATGGCTACACCTTC. Protein product: CATKSGLEVYGYTF.

The rearrangement joins TRBV23-1 to TRBJ1-5; 8 bases map to TRBD1. TRBV23-1 is an ORF; its function is uncertain. V was pared by 10 bases and J by 2 bases, with 7 bases of the junction left unmatched. This CDR3 is 14 amino acids long. DNA of the CDR3: TGCGCCAACACAGGGGGGGCGTGCAATCAGCCCCAGCATTTT. This codes for CANTGGACNQPQHF.

This chain connects TRBV28 to TRBJ2-1, with D hard to call. The length of the CDR3 is 11 residues. The germline gives CDR1 MDHEN, CDR2 SYDVKM. Deletions cut 3 bases from V and 7 bases from J, with 4 bases between. CDR3 residues: CASSFYNEQFF. The DNA for the CDR3 is TGTGCCAGCAGTTTCTATAATGAGCAGTTCTTC.

The chain is built from TRBV19 and TRBJ2-2, with 8 bases lining up with TRBD2. Unmatched junction bases numbered 17, after V lost 4 bases and J lost 16 bases. Germline CDR1 LNHDA, CDR2 SQIVND (reference sequence). The CDR3 loop spans 15 amino acids. This CDR3 reads CASSTLGLAGEIRFF. CDR3 coding DNA: TGTGCCAGTAGTACCCTGGGGCTAGCGGGCGAAATTCGGTTTTTT.

This chain joins TRBV2 and TRBJ2-5; no definite D call. The CDR3 is 16 amino acids. Between the trimmed V and J ends, which lost 3 bases and 5 bases, there was a span of 19 bases. Germline CDR1 is SNHLY and CDR2 is FYNNEI. CDR3 DNA: TGTGCCAGCAGTGATTTTCAAGACACCCCCCAGGAGACCCAGTACTTC. This translates into CASSDFQDTPQETQYF.

V is TRBV27 and J is TRBJ1-2, with TRBD1 matching over 7 bases. After removal of 3 bases from V and 4 bases from J, the junction contained 5 bases not matched to a gene. The CDR3 consists of 14 residues. The germline V gene has CDR1 MNHEY and CDR2 SMNVEV (reference sequence). This CDR3 reads CASSLQGVSYGYTF. DNA for the CDR3: TGTGCCAGCAGTTTGCAGGGGGTGAGCTATGGCTACACCTTC.

The chain joins TRBV3-1 (or the pseudogene TRBV3-2) to TRBJ2-5, with 8 bases matching TRBD1. V shed 5 bases, J shed 4 bases, and the junction held 9 bases outside the gene matches. The CDR3 runs to 15 residues. CDR1 is LGHDT, CDR2 YNNKEL, per germline (reference sequence). The CDR3 protein is CASSSFQGAGETQYF. The CDR3 nucleotides are TGTGCCAGCAGCTCGTTCCAGGGGGCTGGAGAGACCCAGTACTTC.

The chain employs TRBV30 and TRBJ2-2, with 8 nucleotides matching TRBD1. Trimming at V came to 3 bases and at J to 1 base, leaving 7 bases not matched to a gene. The CDR3 has 16 residues. Germline V gene data show CDR1 as GTSNPN and CDR2 as SVGIG (reference sequence). In DNA, the CDR3 is TGTGCCTGGAGCCCACCAGGGGGCGGGAACACCGGGGAGCTGTTTTTT. Translation: CAWSPPGGGNTGELFF.

Concerning this clone: At one end, the junction sequence differs from germline, possibly due to a read error. The rearrangement uses TRBV19 and TRBJ2-1, with 11 bases matching TRBD2. CDR3 length: 16 amino acids. The germline V gene encodes CDR1 LNHDA and CDR2 SQIVND (reference sequence). CDR3 sequence reads: CASSIAGGTKYNEQFF. CDR3 bases: TGTGCCAGTAGCATAGCGGGAGGGACTAAATACAATGAGCAGTTCTTC.

This clone appeared a single time. This chain uses TRBV24-1 with TRBJ2-1, with 12 positions matching TRBD2. J gave up 7 bases and V 4 bases, and 7 bases lay outside the gene matches. The CDR3 is 16 amino acids. Germline CDR1 is KGHDR and CDR2 is SFDVKD. CDR3 protein: CATSDRLAGVKNEQFF. In nucleotides, the CDR3 is TGTGCCACCAGTGACCGACTAGCGGGAGTTAAAAATGAGCAGTTCTTC.

V is TRBV24-1 and J is TRBJ2-5, with 8 bases lining up with TRBD2. The CDR3 runs to 14 residues. The germline V gene has CDR1 KGHDR and CDR2 SFDVKD. The ends lost 5 bases at V and 5 bases at J; junction bases unmatched: 6. The CDR3 DNA reads as TGTGCCACCAGTGTACCAGCGGGAGTCGAGACCCAGTACTTC. Translating it yields CATSVPAGVETQYF.